Shown below are 9 T cell receptor beta chains from a single sample sequenced in a study of T cell repertoires in cytomegalovirus infection (dated by TCRdb to the late 2010s). Instrument used: Illumina HiSeq 1500. TCRdb reworked the public reads: Q25 trimming with fastp, MiXCR clone assembly, productive beta chains retained. Each entry merges the rows of one CDR3 protein and shows their most common DNA and genes. The sample table holds nearly 650,000 distinct CDR3 sequences, of which about 24% were seen once. The ten largest clones take up 7% to 9% of the sample. The specimen was CD8+ T cells from PBMCs. These receptors were obtained from a human donor in good health (CMV status not recorded). Some clones in this sample may be carry-over from other donors' samples.

This clonotype came up many times. The chain uses TRBV18 and TRBJ2-3; no firm D call. CDR3 size: 13 residues. Deletions cut 3 bases from V and 2 bases from J, with 6 bases between. Germline CDR1 KGHSH, CDR2 LQKENI. The CDR3 DNA reads as TGTGCCAGCTCACCTGCCGTCACAGATACGCAGTATTTT. Translated, it gives CASSPAVTDTQYF. Drawing the rest from reference TRBV18 and TRBJ2-3, the complete variable domain is NAGVMQNPRHLVRRRGQEARLRCSPMKGHSHVYWYRQLPEEGLKFMVYLQKENIIDESGMPKERFSAEFPKEGPSILRIQQVVRGDSAAYFCASSPAVTDTQYFGPGTRLTVL.

The chain is built from TRBV28 and TRBJ2-7; D is perhaps TRBD2 (6 bases). V lost 3 bases to trimming and J lost 5 bases, with 11 bases between them. CDR1 and CDR2 (germline): MDHEN, SYDVKM. The CDR3 length is 13 residues. In DNA, the CDR3 is TGTGCCAGCAGTTTTGGAGGGACGGACGAGCAGTACGTC. It encodes CASSFGGTDEQYV.

This clonotype was picked up many times. The chain recombines TRBV7-8 with TRBJ1-5, with a weak D call TRBD1 (5 bases). V shed 5 bases and J shed 5 bases, with 19 bases lying between them. The CDR3 spans 16 residues. Germline CDR1 is SGHVS and CDR2 is FQNEAQ. CDR3 nucleotide sequence: TGTGCCAGCAGCATTTTTGGCCGGGGACCTCATCAGCCCCAGCATTTT. Encoded protein: CASSIFGRGPHQPQHF.

The chain employs TRBV20-1 and TRBJ1-1; 7 nucleotides match TRBD1. The CDR3 spans 14 residues. The junction had 13 bases not matched to a gene; V was cut back by 1 base and J by 11 bases. Germline CDR1 reads DFQATT; CDR2 reads SNEGSKA (reference sequence). The CDR3, as DNA: TGCAGTGCTAGAGGCCTACAGGGGCCAAAGGGGGCTTTCTTT. This codes for CSARGLQGPKGAFF.

This clonotype was detected once. It may be a read error: a sequence one base away is much more abundant. The rearrangement joins TRBV7-2 to TRBJ2-1; no definite D call. Germline loops: CDR1 SGHTA, CDR2 FQGNSA. This CDR3 is built from 13 residues. The CDR3 region has the DNA TGTGTCAGCAGCAGAGGACGAAACAATGAGCAGTTCTTC. As protein: CVSSRGRNNEQFF.

The chain has TRBV19 and TRBJ1-5, with D unclear. V was shortened by 7 bases and J by 5 bases, with 18 bases between the two germline ends. This CDR3 is 15 amino acids long. Germline CDR1 is LNHDA and CDR2 is SQIVND (reference sequence). CDR3 in amino acids: CASTYAGGPDQPQHF. The CDR3 DNA sequence: TGTGCCAGTACCTACGCCGGAGGACCAGATCAGCCCCAGCATTTT.

This clonotype was counted only a few times. This chain links TRBV19 with TRBJ1-5; no definite D call. CDR1 is LNHDA and CDR2 is SQIVND in the germline V gene (reference sequence). Trimming pared 1 base from V and 4 bases from J, leaving 5 bases between. CDR3 size: 13 residues. For the CDR3, the DNA is TGTGCCAGTAGTATAGGGGCTAATCAGCCCCAGCATTTT. It translates to CASSIGANQPQHF.

V is TRBV20-1 and J is TRBJ1-2; D remains ambiguous. The CDR3 spans 12 residues. V dropped 5 bases and J dropped 4 bases, with 11 bases sitting between them. Germline V gene lookup returns CDR1 DFQATT and CDR2 SNEGSKA (reference sequence). The CDR3: CSAVGDGYGYTF. The CDR3 bases are TGCAGTGCTGTTGGGGATGGCTATGGCTACACCTTC.

In its sample, this clonotype was seen many times. This chain uses TRBV7-8 with TRBJ2-7; D gene ambiguous. Germline loops: CDR1 SGHVS, CDR2 FQNEAQ. The V and J ends lost 2 bases and 0 bases respectively, with 8 bases between them. The CDR3 totals 14 residues. The chain's CDR3 is CASSLLGSSYEQYV. DNA of the CDR3: TGTGCCAGCAGCTTACTTGGCAGCTCCTACGAGCAGTACGTC.